The 2 T cell receptor beta chains below all came from one sample that was sequenced in a study of T cell responses to AZD1222 COVID-19 vaccine. Using immunoSEQ multiplex PCR, the repertoire was profiled, and TCRdb retains in-frame clones only, with some absent. Among more than 95,000 clones listed, 75% to 90% were seen once. Here the sequenced sample was peripheral blood, taken on day 0 of MenACWY control vaccination. These TCRs come from an adult in good health.

CDR3 loop: CSASKGGSYNSPLHF. The CDR3 DNA sequence: TGCAGTGCTAGTAAGGGGGGCTCCTATAATTCACCCCTCCACTTT. The chain is built from TRBV20-1 and TRBJ1-6; D may be TRBD1 (6 bases). CDR1 and CDR2 from the germline V gene are DFQATT and SNEGSKA (reference sequence). Trimming removed 3 bases at V and 0 bases at J, with 9 bases between. The CDR3 runs 15 residues.

This chain links TRBV9 with TRBJ2-2; D may correspond to TRBD1 or TRBD2 (6 bases each). This CDR3 spans 17 amino acids. V was pared by 4 bases and J by 5 bases, with 21 bases between. Germline V gene lookup returns CDR1 SGDLS and CDR2 YYNGEE. The CDR3 region is CASSYWDGGRRTGELFF. The CDR3 coding sequence is TGTGCCAGCAGCTATTGGGATGGGGGGCGAAGGACCGGGGAGCTGTTTTTT.